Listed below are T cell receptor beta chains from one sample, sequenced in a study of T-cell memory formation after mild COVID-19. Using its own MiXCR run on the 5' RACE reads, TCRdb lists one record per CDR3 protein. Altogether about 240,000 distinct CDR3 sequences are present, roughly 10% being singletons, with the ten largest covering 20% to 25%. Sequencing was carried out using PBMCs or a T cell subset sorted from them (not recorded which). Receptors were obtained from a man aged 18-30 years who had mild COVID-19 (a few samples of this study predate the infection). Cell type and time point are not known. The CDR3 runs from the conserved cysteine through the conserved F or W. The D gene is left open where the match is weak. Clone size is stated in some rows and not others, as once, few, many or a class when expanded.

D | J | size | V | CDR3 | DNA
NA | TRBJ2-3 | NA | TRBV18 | CASSPVDDSTDTQYF | TGTGCCAGCTCACCCGTGGACGACAGCACAGATACGCAGTATTTT
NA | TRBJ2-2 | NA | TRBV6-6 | CASTEKQGTGELFF | TGTGCCAGCACGGAGAAACAGGGCACCGGGGAGCTGTTTTTT
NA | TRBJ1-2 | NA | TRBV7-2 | CASSLRGGGGYGYTF | TGTGCCAGCAGCTTAAGGGGGGGAGGTGGCTATGGCTACACCTTC
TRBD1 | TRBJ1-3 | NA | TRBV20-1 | CSARGLTGTGNTIYF | TGCAGTGCTAGAGGGTTGACAGGGACTGGAAACACCATATATTTT
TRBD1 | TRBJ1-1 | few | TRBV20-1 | CSADRGRLNTEAFF | TGCAGTGCTGACAGGGGCCGCCTGAACACTGAAGCTTTCTTT
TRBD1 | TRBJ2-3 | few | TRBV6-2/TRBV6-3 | CASSYSGQGYSTDTQYF | TGTGCCAGCAGTTACTCAGGACAGGGCTATAGCACAGATACGCAGTATTTT
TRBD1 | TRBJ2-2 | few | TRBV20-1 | CSARDRGSGELFF | TGCAGTGCACGGGACAGGGGGTCCGGGGAGCTGTTTTTT
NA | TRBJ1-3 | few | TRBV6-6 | CASSPIHSIPPLPPGNTIYF | TGTGCCAGCAGCCCAATCCACTCTATCCCTCCACTCCCCCCTGGAAACACCATATATTTT
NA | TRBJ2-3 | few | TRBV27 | CASSLMVARSTDTQYF | TGTGCCAGCAGTTTGATGGTGGCCCGTAGCACAGATACGCAGTATTTT
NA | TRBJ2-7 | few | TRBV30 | CAWSVKLVRGSSYEQYF | TGTGCCTGGAGTGTAAAGTTGGTGAGGGGGAGCTCCTACGAGCAGTACTTC
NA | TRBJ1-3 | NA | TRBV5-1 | CASSLAGRSLNTIYF | TGCGCCAGCAGCTTGGCCGGCCGCTCTCTGAACACCATATATTTT
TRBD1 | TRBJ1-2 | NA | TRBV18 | CASSPLTGNYGYTF | TGTGCCAGCTCACCCCTGACAGGGAACTATGGCTACACCTTC
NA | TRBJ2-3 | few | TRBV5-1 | CASSPRRPSTDTQYF | TGCGCCAGCAGCCCGCGCCGTCCTAGCACAGATACGCAGTATTTT
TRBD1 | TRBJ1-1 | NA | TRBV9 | CASSAMTGAGTEAFF | TGTGCCAGCAGCGCAATGACAGGGGCCGGCACTGAAGCTTTCTTT
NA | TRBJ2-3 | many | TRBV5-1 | CASSLGGEDTQYF | TGCGCCAGCAGCTTGGGGGGAGAAGATACGCAGTATTTT
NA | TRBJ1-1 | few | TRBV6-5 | CASTSVRGTEAFF | TGTGCCAGCACCTCGGTAAGGGGCACTGAAGCTTTCTTT
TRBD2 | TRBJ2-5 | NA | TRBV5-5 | CASSLGGETKTQYF | TGTGCCAGCAGCCTGGGGGGGGAGACTAAGACCCAGTACTTC
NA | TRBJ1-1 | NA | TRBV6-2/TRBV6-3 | CASSLLGVGWSAFF | TGTGCCAGCTCACTGCTCGGCGTAGGCTGGTCGGCTTTCTTT
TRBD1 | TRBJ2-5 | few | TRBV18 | CASSPLGTGETQYF | TGTGCCAGCTCACCCCTGGGGACAGGAGAGACCCAGTACTTC
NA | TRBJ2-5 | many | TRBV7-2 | CASSLAPETQYF | TGTGCCAGCAGCTTAGCGCCGGAGACCCAGTACTTC
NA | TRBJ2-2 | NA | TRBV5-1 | CASSLVTVGTGELFF | TGCGCCAGCAGCTTGGTAACGGTTGGCACCGGGGAGCTGTTTTTT
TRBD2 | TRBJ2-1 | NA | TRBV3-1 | CASSLLAGSSYNEQFF | TGTGCCAGCAGCTTGCTAGCGGGGAGCTCCTACAATGAGCAGTTCTTC
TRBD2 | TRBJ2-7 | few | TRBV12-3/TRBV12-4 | CASKIAGGPYEQYF | TGTGCCAGCAAAATAGCGGGGGGCCCCTACGAGCAGTACTTC
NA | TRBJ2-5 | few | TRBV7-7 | CASSKDSQTQYF | TGTGCCAGCAGTAAGGACAGTCAGACCCAGTACTTC
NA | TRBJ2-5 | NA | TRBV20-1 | CSARRAGKETQYF | TGCAGTGCTAGAAGGGCAGGGAAAGAGACCCAGTACTTC
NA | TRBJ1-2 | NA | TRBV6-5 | CAVGGDNYGYTF | TGTGCTGTTGGAGGGGATAACTATGGCTACACCTTC
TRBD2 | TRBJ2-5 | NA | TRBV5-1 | CASSPSSGGPGETQYF | TGCGCCAGCAGCCCGAGTAGCGGGGGCCCCGGAGAGACCCAGTACTTC
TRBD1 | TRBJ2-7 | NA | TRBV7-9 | CASSERDRVEEQYF | TGTGCCAGCAGCGAACGGGACAGGGTGGAAGAGCAGTACTTC
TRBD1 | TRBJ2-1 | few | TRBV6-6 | CASTYRDRVTEHEQFF | TGTGCCAGCACCTACCGGGACAGGGTAACCGAGCATGAGCAGTTCTTC
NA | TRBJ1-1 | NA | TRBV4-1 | CASSRAAPANTEAFF | TGCGCCAGCAGCCGAGCCGCCCCAGCGAACACTGAAGCTTTCTTT
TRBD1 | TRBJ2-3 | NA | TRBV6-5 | CASSWTGQMTDTQYF | TGTGCCAGCAGTTGGACAGGGCAGATGACAGATACGCAGTATTTT
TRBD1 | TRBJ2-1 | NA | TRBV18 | CASSHTGGLEQQQFF | TGTGCCAGCTCCCATACAGGGGGGTTGGAGCAACAGCAGTTCTTC
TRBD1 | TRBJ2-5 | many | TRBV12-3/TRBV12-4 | CASSRGQGSGETQYF | TGTGCCAGCAGTCGTGGACAGGGTAGCGGAGAGACCCAGTACTTC
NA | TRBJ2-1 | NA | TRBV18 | CASSPAGPGNEQFF | TGTGCCAGCTCACCCGCGGGGCCTGGCAATGAGCAGTTCTTC
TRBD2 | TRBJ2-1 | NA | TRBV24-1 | CATSDNGAGGYEQFF | TGTGCCACCAGTGATAATGGTGCGGGGGGGTATGAGCAGTTCTTC
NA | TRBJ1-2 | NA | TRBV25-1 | CASSEPAPAANYGYTF | TGTGCCAGCAGTGAACCCGCCCCGGCCGCTAACTATGGCTACACCTTC
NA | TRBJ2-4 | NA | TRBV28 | CASRSDRRIQYF | TGTGCCAGCAGATCGGATCGGCGGATTCAGTACTTC
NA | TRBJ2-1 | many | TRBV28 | CASSLVHNEQFF | TGTGCCAGCAGTTTGGTCCACAATGAGCAGTTCTTC
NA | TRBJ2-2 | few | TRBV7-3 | CASSSDPNTGELFF | TGTGCCAGCAGCTCTGATCCTAACACCGGGGAGCTGTTTTTT
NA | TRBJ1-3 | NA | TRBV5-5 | CASSLPGANTIYF | TGCGCCAGCAGCTTGCCAGGGGCAAACACCATATATTTT
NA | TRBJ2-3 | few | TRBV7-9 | CASSLWTGTDTQYF | TGTGCCAGCAGCCTGTGGACAGGCACAGATACGCAGTATTTT
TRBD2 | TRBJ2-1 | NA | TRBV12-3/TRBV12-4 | CASSQGLAYHQFF | TGTGCCAGCAGCCAGGGACTAGCTTATCATCAGTTCTTC
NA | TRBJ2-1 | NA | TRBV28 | CASSPAPTGEYNEQFF | TGTGCCAGCAGTCCGGCGCCCACGGGCGAATACAATGAGCAGTTCTTC
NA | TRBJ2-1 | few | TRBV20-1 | CSARELRDLDNEQFF | TGCAGTGCTAGAGAGCTCCGGGACCTCGACAATGAGCAGTTCTTC
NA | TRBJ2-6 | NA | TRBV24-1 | CATSNRAGANVLTF | TGTGCCACCAGTAATAGAGCCGGGGCCAACGTCCTGACTTTC
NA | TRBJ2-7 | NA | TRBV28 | CASSSPGANLDEQYF | TGTGCCAGCAGTTCGCCGGGAGCCAATTTGGACGAGCAGTACTTC
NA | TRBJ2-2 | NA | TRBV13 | CASSLSLASGELFF | TGTGCCAGCAGCTTAAGCCTAGCGTCCGGGGAGCTGTTTTTT